This is a list of T cell receptor beta chains from one sample in a study of shared clonotypes between healthy human individuals. Generated by immunoSEQ multiplex PCR, the TCRdb table keeps only in-frame clones and is missing some. The sample records nearly 1 million clones, approximately 80% being singletons. The sample comprised memory CD4+ T cells sorted from blood. These receptor sequences come from a man between 18 and 35 years old in good health. Each CDR3 is given with its conserved first and last residue. D genes are given only for firm matches. Rows may omit the clone size; those that give it use once, few, many or a size class.

cdr3_nt cdr3_aa j_call v_call clone_size d_call
TGTGCCAGCAGACTAGCGGGAGTGGAAACCGGGGAGCTGTTTTTT CASRLAGVETGELFF TRBJ2-2 TRBV10-3 - TRBD2
TGTGCCAGCTCACCTAGGACTAGCGTCAATGAGCAGTTCTTC CASSPRTSVNEQFF TRBJ2-1 TRBV18 - TRBD2
TGTGCCAGTAGTACATTAGCTGAGTCCTACAATGAGCAGTTCTTC CASSTLAESYNEQFF TRBJ2-1 TRBV19 - -
TGTGCCACCAGCCGCAGGGACGGGGGCACTGAAGCTTTCTTT CATSRRDGGTEAFF TRBJ1-1 TRBV15 once -
TGTGCCAGCAGCTTGGATAGGGGGGGCTATGGCTACACCTTC CASSLDRGGYGYTF TRBJ1-2 TRBV5-4 - -
TGCGCCAGCAGCCCCACGGGACTATTCGGCGAGCAGTACTTC CASSPTGLFGEQYF TRBJ2-7 TRBV10-1 - TRBD2
TGTGCCAGCAGTGAACAGAACAGGGGGTACTATGGCTACACCTTC CASSEQNRGYYGYTF TRBJ1-2 TRBV2 - TRBD1
TGTGCCAGCCGGAAGACAGGGGACTACGAGCAGTACTTC CASRKTGDYEQYF TRBJ2-7 TRBV18 - TRBD1
TGTGCCAGCAGTTACTCCGGGACAACTAACTACAATGAGCAGTTCTTC CASSYSGTTNYNEQFF TRBJ2-1 TRBV6-5 - -
TGCGCCAGCAGCTTGGTAGGGAACCCTAGGGACTATGGCTACACCTTC CASSLVGNPRDYGYTF TRBJ1-2 TRBV5-1 - -
TGCAGCGTACAGGGGTTAAATCAGCCCCAGCATTTT CSVQGLNQPQHF TRBJ1-5 TRBV29-1 - TRBD1
TGCGCCAGCAGCTTAGGGTATGGTCCTAGCCGGCTCGCGGATACGCAGTATTTT CASSLGYGPSRLADTQYF TRBJ2-3 TRBV5-1 once -
TGTGCCAGCAGCTTGGCCGGACTAGCGGGAGGGACAGATACGCAGTATTTT CASSLAGLAGGTDTQYF TRBJ2-3 TRBV5-6 - TRBD2
TGTGCCAGCAGTTGGGACAGGGGGATTATATTTGCAAATCAGCCCCAGCATTTT CASSWDRGIIFANQPQHF TRBJ1-5 TRBV2 - TRBD1
TGTGCCAGCAGCTTGAGGGGGACAGGGAACTATGGCTACACCTTC CASSLRGTGNYGYTF TRBJ1-2 TRBV5-4 once TRBD1
TGTGCCAGCAGTTACGCACAGGGGGCAGGAGAAGGCTACACCTTC CASSYAQGAGEGYTF TRBJ1-2 TRBV6-5 - TRBD1
TGTGCCAGCAGCCTCCCTGGGCAGAGGGATTTCTTT CASSLPGQRDFF TRBJ1-1 TRBV6-5 few -
TGTGCCTGGAGTGCTAACGCGAACACCGGGGAGCTGTTTTTT CAWSANANTGELFF TRBJ2-2 TRBV30 few -
TGTGCCAGCAGCTTAGAGGGACAGGGGTTTAGGCCCCAGCATTTT CASSLEGQGFRPQHF TRBJ1-5 TRBV7-2 - TRBD1
TGTGCCAGCAGCGTCTTCATGGGGAACACTGAAGCTTTCTTT CASSVFMGNTEAFF TRBJ1-1 TRBV7-2 - -
TGTGCCAGCAGGAGGGACGCCGAGCAGTACTTC CASRRDAEQYF TRBJ2-7 TRBV6-5 - -
TGTGCCAGCAGCTTAGGGATGGGCACCGGGGAGCTGTTTTTT CASSLGMGTGELFF TRBJ2-2 TRBV11-3 - -
TGCGCCAGCAGCTTGAGTGGGAGCTCTGGGGCCAACGTCCTGACTTTC CASSLSGSSGANVLTF TRBJ2-6 TRBV5-1 few -
TGCGCCAGCAGGGAGAACAGGGGGGGCTACTATGGCTACACCTTC CASRENRGGYYGYTF TRBJ1-2 TRBV10-2 - TRBD1
TGTGCCAGCGGATGGACAGGGAGAAACACTGAAGCTTTCTTT CASGWTGRNTEAFF TRBJ1-1 TRBV6-5 - TRBD1
TGTGCCAGCAGCTTAGAACTGGACCAAGAGACCCAGTACTTC CASSLELDQETQYF TRBJ2-5 TRBV13 - -
TGTGCTAGCAGCCATAACTCGGCAGGGCCCTCGGAGACCCAGTACTTC CASSHNSAGPSETQYF TRBJ2-5 TRBV7-7 - -
TGTGCCAGCAGCTTAGAGTGGGGGGAGCTGTTTTTT CASSLEWGELFF TRBJ2-2 TRBV7-6 - -
TGTGCCATCAGTGAGTCACAGGGAGTGCGCACTGAAGCTTTCTTT CAISESQGVRTEAFF TRBJ1-1 TRBV10-3 once -
TGCGCCAGCAGCCAGGCTCCACCGGGACTAGCGGACAATGAGCAGTTCTTC CASSQAPPGLADNEQFF TRBJ2-1 TRBV4-3 once TRBD2
TGTGCCAGCAGTTCCATGACAGGGAGGGATTTCTTT CASSSMTGRDFF TRBJ1-1 TRBV28 - TRBD1
TGTGCCAGCAGTGAAGCTAACCCCAGGGATGAGCAGTTCTTC CASSEANPRDEQFF TRBJ2-1 TRBV6-1 - -
TGCAGCGTTACCGGGACAGGGGGCTGGGAGACCCAGTACTTC CSVTGTGGWETQYF TRBJ2-5 TRBV29-1 - TRBD1
TGTGCCAGCAGCCCCCGGAGTAGCGGGATTCGGGAGCAGTTCTTC CASSPRSSGIREQFF TRBJ2-1 TRBV11-2 few TRBD2
TGCGCCAGCACGATCAGGGACGGCGGGGAGCTGTTTTTT CASTIRDGGELFF TRBJ2-2 TRBV10-1 - -
TGTGCCAGCAGCTTAGGGTCGAGGGGTAACCAAGAGACCCAGTACTTC CASSLGSRGNQETQYF TRBJ2-5 TRBV7-8 - -
TGTGCCAGTACCGCCGGACAAACTCAAAGGGGCTACACCTTC CASTAGQTQRGYTF TRBJ1-2 TRBV19 - -
TGTGCCAGCAGCTTAGAAGGCGGATCCTACAATGAGCAGTTCTTC CASSLEGGSYNEQFF TRBJ2-1 TRBV7-9 - -
TGTGCCAGCAGCCCGGCGGCGTCCAATGAGCAGTTCTTC CASSPAASNEQFF TRBJ2-1 TRBV7-2 - -
TGTGCCAGCGTACGAGGCACCGGGGAGCTGTTTTTT CASVRGTGELFF TRBJ2-2 TRBV28 - -
TGTGCCAGCAGCTTGCCAGGATACAATGAGCAGTTCTTC CASSLPGYNEQFF TRBJ2-1 TRBV5-6 - -
TGTGCCAGCAGCTTGTTCAACAGGCCCTTGAACACTGAAGCTTTCTTT CASSLFNRPLNTEAFF TRBJ1-1 TRBV5-6 - -
TGTGCCAGTAGTATGGGGTTTCAGCCCCAGCATTTT CASSMGFQPQHF TRBJ1-5 TRBV19 - -
TGTGCCTGGACCGGGGCGGGTAATTCACCCCTCCACTTT CAWTGAGNSPLHF TRBJ1-6 TRBV30 few -
TGTGCCAGCAGCAAGGACAGGACGATTAATGAAAAACTGTTTTTT CASSKDRTINEKLFF TRBJ1-4 TRBV5-4 once TRBD1
TGTGCCAGTACCACAGGGAGTCAAGAGACCCAGTACTTC CASTTGSQETQYF TRBJ2-5 TRBV28 - -
TGCGCCAGCAGTATCGGGACTAGATCCTACGAGCAGTACTTC CASSIGTRSYEQYF TRBJ2-7 TRBV23-1 few TRBD2
TGTGCCAGCGGATGGGGCTATACTAATGAAAAACTGTTTTTT CASGWGYTNEKLFF TRBJ1-4 TRBV11-2 once -
TGCAGCGTTGGGACAGGGAACAGGGAGCTGTTTTTT CSVGTGNRELFF TRBJ2-2 TRBV29-1 - TRBD1
TGTGCCAGCAGTAGGATCAGGGTCGGAGAGACCCAGTACTTC CASSRIRVGETQYF TRBJ2-5 TRBV27 few -
TGTGCCAGCACCGTAGGGGGCTCTAGGGCCGGGGAGCTGTTTTTT CASTVGGSRAGELFF TRBJ2-2 TRBV9 - TRBD1
TGCGCCAGCAGCCCGGTGGGGGTGGAGACCCAGTACTTC CASSPVGVETQYF TRBJ2-5 TRBV5-1 many -
TGTGCCAGCAGTTTACCGCGGGGCAATGAAGCTTTCTTT CASSLPRGNEAFF TRBJ1-1 TRBV28 - -